One sample yielded the 21 T cell receptor beta chains listed below, sequenced in a study of technical replicates of blood from a few donors. The assay was immunoSEQ multiplex PCR, and TCRdb's table has in-frame clones only and misses some. The data contain some 80,000 clones, roughly four fifths of them singletons. Sequenced: PBMCs. These receptors were taken from a human donor in good health. Some clones in this sample may be carry-over from other donors' samples.

This sequence joins TRBV5-4 and TRBJ1-1, with D possibly TRBD1 on 6 matching bases. Germline V gives CDR1 SGHNT, CDR2 YYREEE (reference sequence). The CDR3 extends over 17 amino acids. Trimming took off 4 bases at V and 1 base at J, with 20 bases between the two ends. In nucleotides, the CDR3 is TGTGCCAGCAGCCCGAGGGGCAGGGGAGTAGGGAACACTGAAGCTTTCTTT. This gives the protein CASSPRGRGVGNTEAFF.

V usage is TRBV27 and J usage is TRBJ1-5; no clear D. Deletions cut 5 bases from V and 4 bases from J, with 9 bases between. Germline values: CDR1 MNHEY, CDR2 SMNVEV (reference sequence). CDR3 length: 13 amino acids. This chain's CDR3 is CASSVRDNQPQHF. The CDR3 DNA reads TGTGCCAGCAGTGTACGGGATAATCAGCCCCAGCATTTT.

V is TRBV4-1 and J is TRBJ2-7; TRBD1 aligns across 10 bases. The V segment lost 3 bases and the J segment 3 bases; nucleotides outside the gene matches: 5. Looked up from germline, CDR1 is MGHRA and CDR2 is YSYEKL. The CDR3 runs to 15 residues. The CDR3 protein is CASSHPGQGIYEQYF. In nucleotides, the CDR3 is TGCGCCAGCAGCCACCCGGGACAGGGGATCTACGAGCAGTACTTC.

The chain employs TRBV30 and TRBJ2-5, with D perhaps matching TRBD2 (5 bases). The DNA end favors TRBJ2-7, so the J call may be wrong. In germline, CDR1 is GTSNPN, CDR2 SVGIG (reference sequence). The CDR3 is made up of 16 amino acids. The CDR3 DNA reads as TGTGCCTGGAGTGTACTGTCGGGGTTGTTGTCCTACGAGCAGTACTTC. Its protein is CAWSVLSGLLSYEQYF.

This clone has just a few counts. The chain links TRBV5-1 to TRBJ2-5, with TRBD1 matching over 7 bases. The CDR3 length is 15 residues. V lost 1 base and J lost 3; bases outside the gene matches: 6. From germline, CDR1 is SGHRS and CDR2 YFSETQ. The CDR3, as DNA: TGCGCCAGCAGCTTGACTAGGACAGGAGAAGAGACCCAGTACTTC. This codes for CASSLTRTGEETQYF.

V gene TRBV29-1 combines with J gene TRBJ2-7; TRBD2 aligns across 13 bases. The CDR3 runs to 17 residues. Germline values: CDR1 SQVTM, CDR2 ANQGSEA. Germline trimming cut 0 bases from V and 3 bases from J; bases unmatched to any gene: 8. In DNA form, the CDR3 reads TGCAGCGTTGAAGACCCAACCGGACTAGCGGGAGTCTACGAGCAGTACTTC. Encoded protein: CSVEDPTGLAGVYEQYF.

The chain joins TRBV5-1 to TRBJ2-3, with TRBD2 matching 8 bases. The CDR3 loop spans 15 amino acids. V trimming: 5 bases; J trimming: 4 bases; junction bases outside the gene matches: 9. Germline V gene lookup returns CDR1 SGHRS and CDR2 YFSETQ. This CDR3 reads CASRRSGEVADTQYF. The CDR3 DNA is TGCGCCAGCAGACGTAGCGGGGAGGTCGCAGATACGCAGTATTTT.

Here the CDR3 DNA reads TGTGCCTGGAGTGTAATGCTAGCGGGGGATGAGCAGTTCTTC. This sequence encodes CAWSVMLAGDEQFF. The rearrangement uses TRBV30 and TRBJ2-1; the match to TRBD2 covers 10 bases. Germline-derived CDR1 and CDR2 are GTSNPN and SVGIG (reference sequence). Losses at the gene ends were 0 bases for V and 8 bases for J; bases not matched to a gene: 4. CDR3 size: 14 residues.

This chain joins TRBV29-1 and TRBJ1-1; D is possibly TRBD1 (6 bases). Between the trimmed V and J ends, which lost 7 bases and 1 base, there was a span of 13 bases. The V gene's germline CDR1 is SQVTM and CDR2 ANQGSEA. The CDR3 totals 13 residues. CDR3 amino acids: CSARQDENTEAFF. The DNA of the CDR3 is TGCAGCGCCAGACAGGACGAGAACACTGAAGCTTTCTTT.

The gene calls are TRBV19 and TRBJ2-1; TRBD2 agrees at 7 bases. CDR1 is LNHDA and CDR2 is SQIVND in the germline V gene (reference sequence). The CDR3 is 15 amino acids. J gave up 7 bases and V 5 bases, and 11 bases lay outside the gene matches. CDR3 nucleotides: TGTGCCAGTAGTCCCCCGGGGCCCGGGGGGAATGAGCAGTTCTTC. This encodes CASSPPGPGGNEQFF.

The V and J genes are TRBV29-1 and TRBJ2-1, with 16 positions matching TRBD2. There are 16 residues in the CDR3. The V gene's germline CDR1 is SQVTM and CDR2 ANQGSEA. V lost 7 bases to trimming and J lost 5 bases; unmatched junction nucleotides: 8. Written as DNA, the CDR3 is TGCAGCGCTGCCGGGACTAGCGGGAGGGTTGACAATGAGCAGTTCTTC. This codes for CSAAGTSGRVDNEQFF.

The rearrangement joins TRBV30 to TRBJ1-2; 10 nucleotides line up with TRBD1. CDR3 size: 18 residues. V lost 2 bases to trimming and J lost 7 bases; unmatched junction nucleotides: 19. Germline V gene data show CDR1 as GTSNPN and CDR2 as SVGIG (reference sequence). In nucleotides, the CDR3 is TGTGCCTGGAGTCCCTCTCCTAGACAGGGGGCGAGAAGACGTGGCTACACCTTC. As protein: CAWSPSPRQGARRRGYTF.

The chain combines TRBV7-8 with TRBJ1-3; D remains ambiguous. V lost 5 bases, J lost 3 bases, and 14 bases lay in between. Germline CDR1 and CDR2: SGHVS and FQNEAQ. The CDR3 is made up of 15 amino acids. The CDR3 coding sequence is TGTGCCAGCAGCCCCATCGCGGGGTATGGAAACACCATATATTTT. It specifies CASSPIAGYGNTIYF.

The chain is built from TRBV2 and TRBJ1-6; a weak D match, TRBD1 (5 bases). Between the trimmed V and J ends, which lost 9 bases and 8 bases, there was a span of 23 bases. CDR3 length: 16 residues. Per germline, CDR1 SNHLY and CDR2 FYNNEI. CDR3 amino acids: CARRRGDVIDHSPLHF. Here the CDR3 DNA reads TGTGCCAGGCGGCGGGGCGATGTAATCGACCATTCACCCCTCCACTTT.

V and J are TRBV7-2 and TRBJ1-3, with TRBD1 identical over 7 bases. The V gene's germline CDR1 is SGHTA and CDR2 FQGNSA. With V trimmed by 1 base and J by 4 bases, 4 bases remained unmatched. This CDR3 is 15 amino acids long. The CDR3 loop reads CASSLVAGGGNTIYF. The CDR3, as DNA: TGTGCCAGCAGCTTAGTGGCAGGGGGAGGAAACACCATATATTTT.

V is TRBV10-3 and J is TRBJ1-6, with D unresolved. The CDR3 consists of 14 residues. Germline-derived CDR1 and CDR2 are ENHRY and SYGVKD. Trimming took 1 base from V and 9 from J, leaving 10 bases between them. CDR3 sequence: CAISELGSGSPLHF. The DNA of the CDR3 is TGTGCCATCAGTGAGTTGGGGAGCGGTTCACCCCTCCACTTT.

The V gene is TRBV5-1, the J gene TRBJ2-7, with 10 bases that match TRBD2. The V gene's germline CDR1 is SGHRS and CDR2 YFSETQ. The CDR3 totals 15 residues. J lost 7 bases, V lost 4 bases, and 11 bases had no gene match. Here the CDR3 reads CASSQIAGGSGEQYF. In DNA, the CDR3 is TGCGCCAGCAGCCAAATAGCGGGGGGCTCGGGAGAGCAGTACTTC.

This chain uses TRBV6-1 with TRBJ1-4, with 8 bases matching TRBD1. V lost 4 bases, J lost 7 bases, and 8 bases stayed unmatched. Germline V gene data show CDR1 as MNHNS and CDR2 as SASEGT. The CDR3 has 15 amino acids. This CDR3 reads CASSASGTGLEKLFF. The CDR3 region has the DNA TGTGCCAGCAGTGCGTCCGGGACAGGCCTTGAAAAACTGTTTTTT.

This clone was recorded only once. The rearrangement joins TRBV5-1 to TRBJ2-2, with unresolved D. CDR3 length equals 13 residues. Trimming shortened V by 4 bases and J by 6 bases, and 10 bases separated the two germline ends. Germline CDR1 and CDR2: SGHRS and YFSETQ. The CDR3 sequence is CASSPGLAGELFF. Here the CDR3 DNA reads TGCGCCAGCAGCCCGGGTCTGGCCGGGGAGCTGTTTTTT.

This clone was counted between two and nine times. The chain is built from TRBV6-5 and TRBJ2-1; 10 bases are shared with TRBD2. V trimming: 0 bases; J trimming: 9 bases; junction bases outside the gene matches: 2. Germline CDR1 reads MNHEY; CDR2 reads SVGAGI. There are 14 residues in the CDR3. CDR3 coding DNA: TGTGCCAGCAGTTACTCACTAGCGGGACGTGAGCAGTTCTTC. It codes for CASSYSLAGREQFF.

The V gene is TRBV2, the J gene TRBJ1-4, with D hard to call. V lost 7 bases and J 8 bases, leaving 11 bases between the germline ends. CDR3 size: 12 residues. The germline CDR1 and CDR2 sequences are SNHLY and FYNNEI. Written as DNA, the CDR3 is TGTGCCAGCATCATCGCCGGGGAAAAACTGTTTTTT. This codes for CASIIAGEKLFF.